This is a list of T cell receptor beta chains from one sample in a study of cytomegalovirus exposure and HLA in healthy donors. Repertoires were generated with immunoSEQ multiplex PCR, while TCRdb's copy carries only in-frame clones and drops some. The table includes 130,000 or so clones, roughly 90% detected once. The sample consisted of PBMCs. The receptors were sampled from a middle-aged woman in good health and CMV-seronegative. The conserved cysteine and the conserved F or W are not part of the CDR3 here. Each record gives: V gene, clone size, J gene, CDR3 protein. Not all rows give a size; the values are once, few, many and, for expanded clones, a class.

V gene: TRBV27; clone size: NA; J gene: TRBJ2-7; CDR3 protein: ASTPVDRAYEQY
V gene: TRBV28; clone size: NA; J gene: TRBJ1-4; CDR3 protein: ASRTTGEKLF
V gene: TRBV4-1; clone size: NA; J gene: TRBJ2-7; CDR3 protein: ASAAVWGQASHEQY
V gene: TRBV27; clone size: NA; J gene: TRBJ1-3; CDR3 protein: AKKQGSSGNTIY
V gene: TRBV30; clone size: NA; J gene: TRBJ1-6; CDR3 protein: AWSVSGQVPPLH
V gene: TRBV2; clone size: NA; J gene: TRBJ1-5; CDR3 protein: ASRERQGLSNQPQH
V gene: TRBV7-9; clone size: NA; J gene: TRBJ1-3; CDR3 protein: ASSRGQAAGNTIY
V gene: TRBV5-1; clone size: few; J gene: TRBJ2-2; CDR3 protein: ASSLDFVTKNTGELF
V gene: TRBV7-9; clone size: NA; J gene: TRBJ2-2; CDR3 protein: SSSLTAYTGELF
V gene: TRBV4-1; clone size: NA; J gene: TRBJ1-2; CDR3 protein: ASSQEEGEYGYT
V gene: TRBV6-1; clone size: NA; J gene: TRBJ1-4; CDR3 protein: ASRLTGHLF
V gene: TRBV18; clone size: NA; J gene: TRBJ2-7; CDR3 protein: ASSPGTGTFEQY
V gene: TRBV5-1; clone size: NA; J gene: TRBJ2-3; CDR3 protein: ASSLRLAGGGNTQY
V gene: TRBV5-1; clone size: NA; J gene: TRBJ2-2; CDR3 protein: ASSPVDTGELF
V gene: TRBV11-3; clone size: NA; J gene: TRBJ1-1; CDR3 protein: ASSFIRNTEAF
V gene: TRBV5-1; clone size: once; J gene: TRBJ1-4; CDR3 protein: ASRQSTNEKLF
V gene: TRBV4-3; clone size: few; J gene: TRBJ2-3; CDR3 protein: ASSQETTRDTQY
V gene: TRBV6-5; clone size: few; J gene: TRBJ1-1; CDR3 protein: ASSPGDTEAF
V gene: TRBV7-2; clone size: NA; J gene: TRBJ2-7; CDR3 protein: ASSLALVNFGSEQY
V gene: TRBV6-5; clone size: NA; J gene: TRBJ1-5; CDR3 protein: ASSPSATRGQPQH
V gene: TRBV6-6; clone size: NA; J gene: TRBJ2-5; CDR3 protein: ASSYSMAGPIETQY
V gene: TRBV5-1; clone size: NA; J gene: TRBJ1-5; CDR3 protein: ASSLSGTDQPQH
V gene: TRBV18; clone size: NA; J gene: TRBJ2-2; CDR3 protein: ASSPGASVSGELF
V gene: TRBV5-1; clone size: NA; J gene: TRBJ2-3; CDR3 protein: ASSSSGRGATDTQY
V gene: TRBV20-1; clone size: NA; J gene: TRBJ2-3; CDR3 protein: SRRGADTQY
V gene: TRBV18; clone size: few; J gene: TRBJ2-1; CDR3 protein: ASSVYGGEQF
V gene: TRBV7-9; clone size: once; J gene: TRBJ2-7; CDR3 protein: ASSPEGSSAYEQY
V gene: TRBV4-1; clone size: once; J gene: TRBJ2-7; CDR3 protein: ASSHHRLAVSSYEQY
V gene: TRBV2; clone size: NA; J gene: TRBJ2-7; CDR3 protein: ASSEPGGVVYEQY
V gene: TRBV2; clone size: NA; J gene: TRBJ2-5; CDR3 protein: ASLLNRGETQY
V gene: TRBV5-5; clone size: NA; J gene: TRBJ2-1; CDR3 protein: ASSFYWGVSGVNEQF
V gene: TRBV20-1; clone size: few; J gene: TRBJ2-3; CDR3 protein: SAGAGDTQY
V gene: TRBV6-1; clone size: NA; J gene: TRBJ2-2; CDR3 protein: ASATGVGGELF
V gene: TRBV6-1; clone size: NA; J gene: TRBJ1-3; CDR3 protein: ASSEALGGTGNTIY
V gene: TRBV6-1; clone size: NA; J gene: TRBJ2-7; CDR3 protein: ASEKQGASEQY
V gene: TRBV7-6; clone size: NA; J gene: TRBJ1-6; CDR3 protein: ASSLTSSYNSPLH
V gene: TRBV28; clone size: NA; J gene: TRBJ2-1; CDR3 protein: ASSGQGDEQF
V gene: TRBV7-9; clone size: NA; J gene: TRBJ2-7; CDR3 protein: ASSVGQATYEQY